There are many counts of the clone carrying this TCR beta chain. Its antigen is as yet unknown. This specimen belongs to a study of blood T cells in healthy people across ages. Germline CDR1 and CDR2: SGHTA and FQGNSA. The V and J ends lost 2 bases and 2 bases, in that order; junction bases with no gene match: 6. CDR3 length: 16 amino acids. A second PCR of roughly 7 to 11 cycles used a sample-barcoded 5' primer and a J-beta primer mix. Via MiXCR, TCRdb re-called the 5' RACE reads, giving one row per CDR3 protein. The sample lists 1.5 million to 2 million distinct CDR3 sequences, 28% occurring once. The study, taken as a whole, reports: The long-lived group displayed more naive CD4+ cells, plus higher diversity, than the aged donors did. Higher naive T cell percentage went strongly together with higher TCR beta diversity. Roughly linear declines in TCR beta diversity per million T cells occurred with age.

The receptor's source is a woman aged 25 to 39 in good health. This sequence joins TRBV7-2 and TRBJ2-1; TRBD2 matches at 7 bases. Sequencing input: blood. The CDR3 sequence: CASSLMGLAAYNEQFF. As DNA, the CDR3 is TGTGCCAGCAGCTTAATGGGCCTAGCGGCCTACAATGAGCAGTTCTTC.